The TCR beta chain described here comes from a study of blood T cells in healthy people across ages. CDR3 length: 16 amino acids. V was pared by 3 bases and J by 10 bases, with 15 bases of the junction left unmatched. Germline values: CDR1 SGHRS, CDR2 YFSETQ. Alongside a J-beta primer mix, a sample-barcoded 5' primer served in a second PCR lasting roughly 7 to 11 cycles. In TCRdb, the 5' RACE reads were re-called with MiXCR into one record per CDR3 protein. Here the sample spans about 1.6 million distinct CDR3 sequences, almost 35% being singletons. About this clonotype: Its antigen remains unidentified.

Study-level results: Percentage of naive T cells showed a strong correlation with TCR beta diversity. A greater number of naive CD4+ cells and higher diversity distinguished long-lived donors from aged donors. It was held that diversity estimates obtained from one million T cells represented underestimates.

The draw of peripheral blood yielded around 9.6 milliliters from each donor. Sequenced input: blood. This chain connects TRBV5-1 to TRBJ2-1; TRBD2 agrees at 8 bases. The TCR comes from a woman aged 25 to 39 in good health. Here the CDR3 reads CASSSLAGAPGGEQFF. The CDR3 coding sequence is TGCGCCAGCAGCTCCCTGGCGGGGGCGCCGGGAGGGGAGCAGTTCTTC. The variable domain in full, completed from reference TRBV5-1 and TRBJ2-1, reads KAGVTQTPRYLIKTRGQQVTLSCSPISGHRSVSWYQQTPGQGLQFLFEYFSETQRNKGNFPGRFSGRQFSNSRSEMNVSTLELGDSALYLCASSSLAGAPGGEQFFGPGTRLTVL.